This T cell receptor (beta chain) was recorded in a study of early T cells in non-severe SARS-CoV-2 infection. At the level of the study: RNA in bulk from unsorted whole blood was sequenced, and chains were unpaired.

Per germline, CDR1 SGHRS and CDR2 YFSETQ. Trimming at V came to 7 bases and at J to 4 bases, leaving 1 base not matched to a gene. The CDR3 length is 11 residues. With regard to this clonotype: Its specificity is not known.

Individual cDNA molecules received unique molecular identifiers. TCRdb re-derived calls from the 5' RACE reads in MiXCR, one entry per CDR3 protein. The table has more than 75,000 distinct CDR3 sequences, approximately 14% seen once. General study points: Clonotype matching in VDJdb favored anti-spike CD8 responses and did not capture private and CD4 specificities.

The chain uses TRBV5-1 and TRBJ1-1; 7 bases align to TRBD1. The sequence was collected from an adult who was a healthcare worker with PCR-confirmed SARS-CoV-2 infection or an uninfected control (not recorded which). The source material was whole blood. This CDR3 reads CASQGGTEAFF. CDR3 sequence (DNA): TGCGCCAGCCAGGGGGGCACTGAAGCTTTCTTT.